These 23 T cell receptor beta chains were all obtained from the same sample, sequenced in a study of blood T cell repertoires in COVID-19. Only in-frame clones appear in the TCRdb table, and some are missing; sequencing was by immunoSEQ multiplex PCR. In the table there are 200,000 to 250,000 clones, 87% of which are singletons. The sequencing sample was made of PBMCs or T cells enriched from blood (not recorded which). These receptors came from a woman in her 30s with acute COVID-19.

The V gene is TRBV11-1, the J gene TRBJ2-3, with 7 bases fitting TRBD2. With V trimmed by 4 bases and J by 1 base, 2 bases remained unmatched. This CDR3 has 14 residues. Looked up from germline, CDR1 is SGHAT and CDR2 is FQDESV (reference sequence). This chain's CDR3 is CASSSGGGTDTQYF. The CDR3 DNA sequence: TGTGCCAGCAGCTCGGGGGGTGGCACAGATACGCAGTATTTT.

The genes are TRBV2 and TRBJ1-2; TRBD1 matches 7 bases. The length of the CDR3 is 18 residues. J lost 2 bases, V lost 2 bases, and 14 bases had no gene match. Germline CDR1 is SNHLY and CDR2 is FYNNEI. The CDR3 sequence is CASSEPPSFTQGNYGYTF. The CDR3, as DNA: TGTGCCAGCAGTGAACCGCCCTCCTTTACACAGGGGAACTATGGCTACACCTTC.

V gene TRBV2 combines with J gene TRBJ1-4; 8 bases are shared with TRBD1. The CDR3 runs to 14 residues. V lost 6 bases and J lost 4; bases outside the gene matches: 4. Germline CDR1 is SNHLY and CDR2 is FYNNEI. The CDR3 sequence is CASRDRDYNEKLFF. As DNA, the CDR3 is TGTGCCAGCAGGGACAGGGATTATAATGAAAAACTGTTTTTT. The full variable domain, in which reference TRBV2 and TRBJ1-4 provide the parts outside the CDR3, is EPEVTQTPSHQVTQMGQEVILRCVPISNHLYFYWYRQILGQKVEFLVSFYNNEISEKSEIFDDQFSVERPDGSNFTLKIRSTKLEDSAMYFCASRDRDYNEKLFFGSGTQLSVL.

The J gene is TRBJ2-7, the V gene TRBV2, with a possible D match to TRBD2 (5 bases). V was shortened by 5 bases and J by 4 bases, with 15 bases between the two germline ends. This CDR3 has 14 amino acids. Germline V gene lookup returns CDR1 SNHLY and CDR2 FYNNEI. CDR3 loop: CASSQSRTGYEQYF. The CDR3 DNA reads TGTGCCAGCAGTCAAAGCCGGACTGGGTACGAGCAGTACTTC.

The chain couples TRBV30 to TRBJ1-2; D is undetermined. V lost 6 bases, J lost 4 bases, and 9 bases lay in between. CDR1 is GTSNPN and CDR2 is SVGIG in the germline V gene (reference sequence). The CDR3 is made up of 11 amino acids. CDR3 amino acids: CACPRFYGYTF. Written as DNA, the CDR3 is TGTGCCTGTCCACGGTTCTATGGCTACACCTTC.

This clone was counted between two and nine times. The chain links TRBV5-1 to TRBJ1-2; D gene unclear. Germline-derived CDR1 and CDR2 are SGHRS and YFSETQ. The CDR3 runs 14 residues. Between the trimmed V and J ends, which lost 2 bases and 2 bases, there was a span of 10 bases. CDR3 region: CASSFKAENYGYTF. DNA of the CDR3: TGCGCCAGCAGCTTTAAAGCCGAGAACTATGGCTACACCTTC.

The chain recombines TRBV2 with TRBJ2-5; 7 positions agree with TRBD1. The V gene's germline CDR1 is SNHLY and CDR2 FYNNEI. V lost 6 bases and J lost 4; bases outside the gene matches: 14. CDR3 length equals 16 residues. As DNA, the CDR3 is TGTGCCAGCAGCCCGTTACTTACAGGGGCAGGAGAGACCCAGTACTTC. It translates to CASSPLLTGAGETQYF.

The rearrangement joins TRBV18 to TRBJ2-1, with a possible D match to TRBD1 (6 bases). CDR1 and CDR2 from the germline V gene are KGHSH and LQKENI. CDR3 size: 18 residues. Trimming stripped 3 bases from V and 4 bases from J, with 22 bases between. In nucleotides, the CDR3 is TGTGCCAGCTCACCCAAGATTCTCCGACAGGACTTGTACAATGAGCAGTTCTTC. Encoded protein: CASSPKILRQDLYNEQFF.

The rearrangement joins TRBV24-1 to TRBJ2-5, with TRBD1 identical over 7 bases. J lost 2 bases, V lost 0 bases, and 5 bases had no gene match. CDR1 is KGHDR and CDR2 is SFDVKD in the germline V gene. There are 16 residues in the CDR3. CDR3: CATSDLRQGGQETQYF. CDR3 sequence (DNA): TGTGCCACCAGTGATTTGAGACAGGGTGGACAAGAGACCCAGTACTTC.

The V gene is TRBV7-2, the J gene TRBJ2-3; D unresolved. Germline V gene lookup returns CDR1 SGHTA and CDR2 FQGNSA. V was shortened by 1 base and J by 4 bases, with 9 bases between the two germline ends. The CDR3 length is 14 residues. The DNA for the CDR3 is TGTGCCAGCAGCTTAGTAGCTAGAGCAGATACGCAGTATTTT. Translated: CASSLVARADTQYF.

The chain links TRBV6-1 to TRBJ1-2; D possibly corresponds to TRBD1 (6 bases). V lost 2 bases and J 6 bases, leaving 16 bases between the germline ends. The CDR3 is 15 residues long. Germline V gene lookup returns CDR1 MNHNS and CDR2 SASEGT. CDR3 amino acids: CASSESILGGHGYTF. The CDR3 DNA reads as TGTGCCAGCAGTGAATCAATCTTGGGGGGGCATGGCTACACCTTC.

This chain links TRBV19 with TRBJ2-6; possibly TRBD1 for D (5 bases). This CDR3 has 17 amino acids. The germline gives CDR1 LNHDA, CDR2 SQIVND (reference sequence). The V end lost 5 bases, the J end lost 0 bases, and 14 bases lay between the germline ends. This chain's CDR3 is CASSSQDYPSGANVLTF. The CDR3 nucleotides are TGTGCCAGTAGTTCACAGGATTACCCCTCTGGGGCCAACGTCCTGACTTTC.

The chain joins TRBV5-6 to TRBJ2-1, with TRBD2 matching 9 bases. Germline loops: CDR1 SGHDT, CDR2 YYEEEE. After removal of 1 base from V and 4 bases from J, the junction contained 3 bases not matched to a gene. The CDR3 has 15 amino acids. This CDR3 is CASSLSSGIYNEQFF. The CDR3 DNA is TGTGCCAGCAGCTTGTCTAGCGGGATTTACAATGAGCAGTTCTTC.

The CDR3 DNA reads TGTGCCAGCAGCTCGGGAAGCGGGAGTGCAGATACGCAGTATTTT. Protein: CASSSGSGSADTQYF. The chain links TRBV7-9 to TRBJ2-3; 8 nucleotides agree with TRBD2. This CDR3 is built from 15 residues. After removal of 4 bases from V and 4 bases from J, the junction contained 7 bases not matched to a gene. CDR1 and CDR2 (germline): SEHNR, FQNEAQ (reference sequence).

The chain employs TRBV29-1 and TRBJ1-2; 8 nucleotides align to TRBD1. V was pared by 2 bases and J by 6 bases, with 8 bases of the junction left unmatched. The CDR3 has 14 amino acids. Germline V gene lookup returns CDR1 SQVTM and CDR2 ANQGSEA. The CDR3 sequence: CSVESRQGADGYTF. The CDR3, as DNA: TGCAGCGTTGAATCCCGGCAGGGGGCGGATGGCTACACCTTC.

This clone appeared a single time. The chain couples TRBV9 to TRBJ2-7, with TRBD1 identical over 7 bases. From germline, CDR1 is SGDLS and CDR2 YYNGEE. This CDR3 is 15 amino acids long. V shed 0 bases, J shed 2 bases, and the junction held 5 bases outside the gene matches. CDR3 loop: CASSVEQGITYEQYF. The CDR3 DNA sequence: TGTGCCAGCAGCGTAGAACAGGGGATTACCTACGAGCAGTACTTC.

In this sample, this clone turned up once. V gene TRBV10-1 combines with J gene TRBJ2-1; a weak D match, TRBD1 (5 bases). The CDR3 extends over 14 amino acids. Germline lookup yields CDR1 WNHNN and CDR2 SYGVQD (reference sequence). V was pared by 0 bases and J by 9 bases, with 12 bases between. CDR3 sequence: CASSESQGRGEQFF. The CDR3 coding sequence is TGCGCCAGCAGTGAGTCGCAGGGTAGGGGTGAGCAGTTCTTC.

The chain links TRBV6-1 to TRBJ1-6; 7 bases line up with TRBD1. With V trimmed by 2 bases and J by 7 bases, 5 bases remained unmatched. The germline V gene has CDR1 MNHNS and CDR2 SASEGT. The CDR3 has 15 residues. The CDR3 loop is CASSERGLGNSPLHF. The CDR3 region has the DNA TGTGCCAGCAGTGAAAGGGGGCTTGGAAATTCACCCCTCCACTTT.

The chain employs TRBV19 and TRBJ2-7, with 7 bases identical to TRBD2. This CDR3 has 14 residues. Per germline, CDR1 LNHDA and CDR2 SQIVND (reference sequence). Trimming at V came to 1 base and at J to 3 bases, leaving 3 bases not matched to a gene. The CDR3 nucleotides are TGTGCCAGTAGTATAGGAGCGGGGAACTACGAGCAGTACTTC. Its protein product is CASSIGAGNYEQYF. Full variable domain (outside the CDR3, taken from reference TRBV19 and TRBJ2-7): DGGITQSPKYLFRKEGQNVTLSCEQNLNHDAMYWYRQDPGQGLRLIYYSQIVNDFQKGDIAEGYSVSREKKESFPLTVTSAQKNPTAFYLCASSIGAGNYEQYFGPGTRLTVT.

This chain joins TRBV7-3 and TRBJ1-2, with 12 bases that match TRBD1. The CDR3 is made up of 16 amino acids. Germline V CDR1 and CDR2: SGHTA, FQGTGA. J was trimmed by 6 bases and V by 2 bases; bases with no gene match: 7. CDR3 sequence reads: CASSLPGTGGENGYTF. The CDR3 DNA is TGTGCCAGCAGCTTACCAGGGACAGGGGGCGAAAATGGCTACACCTTC.

CDR3 bases: TGTGCCAGCAGCACAAGGGGACCTGGGTCAGGGGAAGAGACCCAGTACTTC. This gives the protein CASSTRGPGSGEETQYF. This chain links TRBV7-8 with TRBJ2-5; TRBD1 might be the D (6 bases). The CDR3 sequence is 17 residues long. CDR1 and CDR2 (germline): SGHVS, FQNEAQ. V lost 5 bases and J lost 3, with 22 bases in between.

This clone was observed a handful of times. The V call is TRBV7-8, the J call TRBJ2-2; D is unclear. Germline-derived CDR1 and CDR2 are SGHVS and FQNEAQ. This CDR3 has 15 residues. V was cut by 2 bases and J by 2 bases, with 9 bases left in between. The CDR3 here is CASSLWAENTGELFF. In nucleotides, the CDR3 is TGTGCCAGCAGCTTATGGGCTGAAAACACCGGGGAGCTGTTTTTT.

The CDR3 DNA reads as TGTGCCAGCAGCTCTCCAATGGGACAAACAGGAATCAGCACAGATACGCAGTATTTT. Its protein product is CASSSPMGQTGISTDTQYF. The chain carries TRBV7-8 and TRBJ2-3, with D maybe TRBD1 (6 bases). The CDR3 sequence is 19 residues long. The germline CDR1 and CDR2 sequences are SGHVS and FQNEAQ. Trimming took off 4 bases at V and 0 bases at J, with 23 bases between the two ends.